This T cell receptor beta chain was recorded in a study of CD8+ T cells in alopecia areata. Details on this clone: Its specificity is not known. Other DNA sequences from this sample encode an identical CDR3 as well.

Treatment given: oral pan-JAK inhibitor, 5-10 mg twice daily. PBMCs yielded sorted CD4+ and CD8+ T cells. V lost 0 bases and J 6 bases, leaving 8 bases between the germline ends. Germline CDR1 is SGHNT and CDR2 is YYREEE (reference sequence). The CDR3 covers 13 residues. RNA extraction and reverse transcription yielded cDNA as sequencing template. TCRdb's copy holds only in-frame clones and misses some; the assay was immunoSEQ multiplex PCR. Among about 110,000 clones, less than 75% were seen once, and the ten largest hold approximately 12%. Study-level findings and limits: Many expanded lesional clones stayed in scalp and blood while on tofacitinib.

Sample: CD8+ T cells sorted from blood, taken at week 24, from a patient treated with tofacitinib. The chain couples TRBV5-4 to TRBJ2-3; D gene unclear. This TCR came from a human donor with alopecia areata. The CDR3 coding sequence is TGTGCCAGCAGCTTGGACCGCTTTGATACGCAGTATTTT. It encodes CASSLDRFDTQYF.